This T cell receptor beta chain stems from a study of T cell changes during pregnancy in multiple sclerosis. Germline values: CDR1 SGHTA, CDR2 FQGNSA. Trimming took 4 bases from V and 0 from J; bases not matched to a gene: 4. This CDR3 region has 16 residues. Clones were read by immunoSEQ multiplex PCR, and TCRdb kept only the in-frame ones, dropping some. The table includes around 55,000 clones, about 92% detected once. This specimen was CD8+ T cells from peripheral blood mononuclear cells, taken in the second trimester of pregnancy. The clonotype originates from a female donor with multiple sclerosis, enrolled in a pregnancy study. The rearrangement links TRBV7-2 to TRBJ2-7, with TRBD2 matching 12 bases. The CDR3 region is CASSSTSGGYSYEQYF. The CDR3 DNA follows: TGTGCCAGCAGCTCGACTAGCGGGGGCTACTCCTACGAGCAGTACTTC.